Below are 12 T cell receptor beta chains sequenced from a single sample in a study of T cell changes during pregnancy in multiple sclerosis. Sequencing was performed with immunoSEQ multiplex PCR; in TCRdb, only in-frame clones are kept and a portion is missing. The sample consists of about 31,000 clones, around 93% of them appearing once. The material sequenced was CD4+ T cells from peripheral blood mononuclear cells, taken in the second trimester of pregnancy. The receptors originated from a female donor with multiple sclerosis, enrolled in a pregnancy study.

The chain recombines TRBV2 with TRBJ2-7; D is possibly TRBD1 (6 bases). Germline V gene lookup returns CDR1 SNHLY and CDR2 FYNNEI. There are 14 residues in the CDR3. Between the trimmed V and J ends, which lost 6 bases and 6 bases, there was a span of 18 bases. CDR3 sequence: CASRETQGIGEQYF. In DNA, the CDR3 is TGTGCCAGCAGAGAAACTCAGGGGATCGGCGAGCAGTACTTC. Full variable domain (outside the CDR3, taken from reference TRBV2 and TRBJ2-7): EPEVTQTPSHQVTQMGQEVILRCVPISNHLYFYWYRQILGQKVEFLVSFYNNEISEKSEIFDDQFSVERPDGSNFTLKIRSTKLEDSAMYFCASRETQGIGEQYFGPGTRLTVT.

V is TRBV5-4 and J is TRBJ1-1, with 9 positions matching TRBD1. From germline, CDR1 is SGHNT and CDR2 YYREEE (reference sequence). CDR3 length: 14 residues. The V and J ends lost 0 bases and 5 bases, in that order; junction bases with no gene match: 2. The DNA for the CDR3 is TGTGCCAGCAGCTTGGTACAGGGGGCGACTGAAGCTTTCTTT. Its translation: CASSLVQGATEAFF.

The V and J genes are TRBV5-1 and TRBJ1-1; D uncertain. CDR3 size: 13 residues. Per the germline V gene, CDR1 is SGHRS and CDR2 is YFSETQ. Between the trimmed V and J ends, which lost 0 bases and 7 bases, there was a span of 10 bases. This CDR3 reads CASSLGGRNEAFF. The CDR3 nucleotides are TGCGCCAGCAGCTTGGGAGGAAGGAATGAAGCTTTCTTT.

The chain combines TRBV5-1 with TRBJ1-3; tentatively, D is TRBD1 (6 bases). The V end was cut by 0 bases, the J end by 0 bases, with 10 bases between. This CDR3 has 16 amino acids. Germline V gene data show CDR1 as SGHRS and CDR2 as YFSETQ. The CDR3 DNA reads as TGCGCCAGCAGCTTGGACAGGGCCCGCTCTGGAAACACCATATATTTT. Translation gives CASSLDRARSGNTIYF.

The chain employs TRBV30 and TRBJ1-4, with a weak D call TRBD1 (5 bases). Germline V lookup: CDR1 GTSNPN, CDR2 SVGIG (reference sequence). V was shortened by 4 bases and J by 7 bases, with 16 bases between the two germline ends. CDR3 length equals 14 residues. The CDR3 loop reads CAWTPGRAREKLFF. The CDR3 region has the DNA TGTGCCTGGACCCCAGGGAGGGCCCGTGAAAAACTGTTTTTT.

The J gene is TRBJ1-5, the V gene TRBV19, with 9 nucleotides matching TRBD1. CDR3 length: 16 amino acids. Per the germline V gene, CDR1 is LNHDA and CDR2 is SQIVND (reference sequence). J gave up 5 bases and V 7 bases, and 12 bases lay outside the gene matches. In DNA form, the CDR3 reads TGTGCCAGTACAATTACCGGGACAGGGAGAGATCAGCCCCAGCATTTT. This gives the protein CASTITGTGRDQPQHF.

V and J are TRBV4-2 and TRBJ2-7; 8 bases are shared with TRBD2. This CDR3 has 15 amino acids. The germline gives CDR1 LGHNA, CDR2 YNFKEQ. V lost 2 bases to trimming and J lost 1 base; unmatched junction nucleotides: 4. The CDR3 spells CASSQQLAGSYEQYF. DNA for the CDR3: TGTGCCAGCAGCCAACAGTTAGCGGGATCCTACGAGCAGTACTTC.

V usage is TRBV11-2 and J usage is TRBJ2-5; D unresolved. The CDR3 runs 11 residues. Between the trimmed V and J ends, which lost 2 bases and 7 bases, there was a span of 5 bases. Germline values: CDR1 SGHAT, CDR2 FQNNGV. CDR3 region: CASSLLRTQYF. DNA for the CDR3: TGTGCCAGCAGCTTATTGAGGACCCAGTACTTC. Together with reference TRBV11-2 and TRBJ2-5, the CDR3 gives the full variable domain: EAGVAQSPRYKIIEKRQSVAFWCNPISGHATLYWYQQILGQGPKLLIQFQNNGVVDDSQLPKDRFSAERLKGVDSTLKIQPAKLEDSAVYLCASSLLRTQYFGPGTRLLVL.

The J gene is TRBJ2-1, the V gene TRBV2, with 13 positions matching TRBD2. The V gene end was trimmed by 8 bases and the J gene end by 4 bases; junction bases not matched to a gene: 2. This CDR3 has 14 residues. Germline CDR1 SNHLY, CDR2 FYNNEI. This chain's CDR3 is CASRGLAGYNEQFF. CDR3 sequence (DNA): TGTGCCAGCCGGGGACTAGCGGGATACAATGAGCAGTTCTTC.

This clone was found a few times. The chain employs TRBV7-2 and TRBJ1-1; TRBD1 is a possible D gene (5 bases). CDR1 and CDR2 (germline): SGHTA, FQGNSA. The CDR3 is 13 residues long. Deletions cut 3 bases from V and 4 bases from J, with 9 bases between. Here the CDR3 DNA reads TGTGCCAGCAGCTTTGACAGTAGCACTGAAGCTTTCTTT. This encodes CASSFDSSTEAFF.

The J gene is TRBJ2-3, the V gene TRBV6-6, with D perhaps matching TRBD2 (5 bases). There are 16 residues in the CDR3. Germline loops: CDR1 MNHNY, CDR2 SVGAGI (reference sequence). The germline V and J ends were trimmed by 4 bases and 2 bases, with 16 bases remaining between them. CDR3 nucleotides: TGTGCCAGCAGTTTTTCAAGGCTGGACTCCACAGATACGCAGTATTTT. As protein: CASSFSRLDSTDTQYF.

The rearrangement uses TRBV11-3 and TRBJ1-1, with D unresolved. V shed 0 bases and J shed 8 bases, with 10 bases lying between them. The CDR3 sequence is 13 residues long. CDR1 is SGHNT, CDR2 YENEEA, per germline. The CDR3 region is CASSLEGGSEAFF. The DNA for the CDR3 is TGTGCCAGCAGCTTAGAAGGCGGCTCGGAAGCTTTCTTT.